These 20 T cell receptor beta chains came from one sample sequenced in a study of blood T cell repertoires in COVID-19. Sequencing was performed with immunoSEQ multiplex PCR; in TCRdb, only in-frame clones are kept and a portion is missing. The table includes roughly 190,000 clones, about four fifths detected once. Material for sequencing was peripheral blood. All receptors derive from a woman between 70 and 85 years old with active or convalescent COVID-19.

The CDR3 region has the DNA TGTGCCAGCAGCCAAGATTGGAGACAGGCAGAAAAACTGTTTTTT. It translates to CASSQDWRQAEKLFF. J is TRBJ1-4 and V is TRBV3-1 (or the pseudogene TRBV3-2), with D perhaps TRBD1 (6 bases). CDR1 and CDR2 from the germline V gene are LGHDT and YNNKEL (reference sequence). The CDR3 consists of 15 residues. V was shortened by 0 bases and J by 8 bases, with 13 bases between the two germline ends.

The rearrangement links TRBV9 to TRBJ2-5; TRBD2 is a possible D gene (6 bases). Trimming took 4 bases from V and 4 from J, leaving 17 bases between them. Germline assignment: CDR1 SGDLS and CDR2 YYNGEE. The CDR3 covers 15 residues. The CDR3 loop is CASSTLLEGLETQYF. The CDR3 DNA sequence: TGTGCCAGCAGCACATTGCTGGAGGGATTAGAGACCCAGTACTTC.

This clone was seen just once. The chain links TRBV5-1 to TRBJ1-1, with 9 bases fitting TRBD1. The germline V gene encodes CDR1 SGHRS and CDR2 YFSETQ. J was trimmed by 1 base and V by 3 bases; bases with no gene match: 4. This CDR3 has 15 amino acids. CDR3 sequence reads: CASSSVTGGNTEAFF. As DNA, the CDR3 is TGCGCCAGCAGCTCAGTGACAGGGGGGAACACTGAAGCTTTCTTT.

This chain links TRBV4-2 with TRBJ2-4, with 11 positions matching TRBD2. Per the germline V gene, CDR1 is LGHNA and CDR2 is YNFKEQ. With V trimmed by 4 bases and J by 1 base, 15 bases remained unmatched. This CDR3 has 20 residues. CDR3 protein: CASSLGLAGFSSGAKNIQYF. In nucleotides, the CDR3 is TGTGCCAGCAGCCTCGGACTAGCGGGCTTCTCGAGCGGGGCCAAAAACATTCAGTACTTC.

This rearrangement joins TRBV6-1 to TRBJ2-7; D is undetermined. Trimming shortened V by 0 bases and J by 5 bases, and 8 bases separated the two germline ends. The CDR3 is 13 amino acids. Germline-derived CDR1 and CDR2 are MNHNS and SASEGT. The CDR3 nucleotides are TGTGCCAGCAGTGAAGCACCTCAGGACGAGCAGTACTTC. As protein: CASSEAPQDEQYF.

V is TRBV7-7 and J is TRBJ2-5; 13 bases line up with TRBD2. The CDR3 is made up of 13 amino acids. The germline gives CDR1 SSHAT, CDR2 FNYEAQ (reference sequence). The CDR3 nucleotides read TGTGCTAGTGGACTAGCGGGAGTGGAGACCCAGTACTTC. Translation: CASGLAGVETQYF.

The rearrangement links TRBV4-1 to TRBJ2-7; D unresolved. Per germline, CDR1 MGHRA and CDR2 YSYEKL. The CDR3 extends over 15 amino acids. V was pared by 4 bases and J by 3 bases, with 16 bases between. CDR3 sequence reads: CASSPEVSPNYEQYF. In DNA, the CDR3 is TGCGCCAGCAGCCCCGAGGTTTCCCCTAACTACGAGCAGTACTTC.

The chain uses TRBV19 and TRBJ1-5; possibly TRBD1 for D (5 bases). V was cut by 3 bases and J by 4 bases, with 16 bases left in between. Germline V gene data show CDR1 as LNHDA and CDR2 as SQIVND (reference sequence). The CDR3 length is 16 residues. The CDR3 region has the DNA TGTGCCAGTAGTATCACCCATGGTGGGACTAATCAGCCCCAGCATTTT. It is translated as CASSITHGGTNQPQHF.

This chain's CDR3 is CATNTIRTGNTEAFF. The DNA of the CDR3 is TGTGCCACCAACACAATACGGACAGGGAACACTGAAGCTTTCTTT. The V call is TRBV24-1, the J call TRBJ1-1; 7 bases are a match to TRBD1. Trimming at V came to 8 bases and at J to 1 base, leaving 9 bases not matched to a gene. Germline-derived CDR1 and CDR2 are KGHDR and SFDVKD. This CDR3 is 15 amino acids long.

The J gene is TRBJ1-2, the V gene TRBV28; D unclear. CDR1 and CDR2 from the germline V gene are MDHEN and SYDVKM. V was trimmed by 1 base and J by 4 bases, leaving 4 bases between them. This CDR3 spans 12 amino acids. The CDR3 DNA reads TGTGCCAGCAGTTTATCCGGCTATGGCTACACCTTC. Encoded protein: CASSLSGYGYTF.

This chain links TRBV5-1 with TRBJ1-4; D perhaps matches TRBD1 (5 bases). V gave up 0 bases and J gave up 3 bases, with 12 bases separating them. There are 16 residues in the CDR3. CDR1 SGHRS and CDR2 YFSETQ come from the germline V gene. The CDR3 region is CASSLGWQGSNEKLFF. CDR3 DNA: TGCGCCAGCAGCTTGGGTTGGCAGGGTTCTAATGAAAAACTGTTTTTT.

The gene calls are TRBV28 and TRBJ2-3; 9 nucleotides align to TRBD2. V was pared by 6 bases and J by 1 base, with 8 bases of the junction left unmatched. The germline CDR1 and CDR2 sequences are MDHEN and SYDVKM. The CDR3 loop spans 16 amino acids. The CDR3 sequence is CASSSPIAGGTDTQYF. The CDR3 nucleotides are TGTGCCAGCAGCTCCCCTATAGCGGGAGGCACAGATACGCAGTATTTT.

The chain uses TRBV9 and TRBJ1-2; a weak D match, TRBD1 (6 bases). This CDR3 contains 13 residues. Trimming pared 0 bases from V and 4 bases from J, leaving 7 bases between. CDR1 and CDR2 (germline): SGDLS, YYNGEE. The CDR3 coding sequence is TGTGCCAGCAGCGTAGGGGACACCTATGGCTACACCTTC. It yields the protein CASSVGDTYGYTF.

This clone was seen once. The chain links TRBV19 to TRBJ2-2; D perhaps matches TRBD2 (5 bases). Trimming removed 6 bases at V and 2 bases at J, with 13 bases between. The V gene's germline CDR1 is LNHDA and CDR2 SQIVND (reference sequence). This CDR3 region has 15 residues. CDR3 sequence reads: CASRSRAGNTGELFF. The CDR3 DNA is TGTGCCAGTAGGAGCCGTGCGGGTAACACCGGGGAGCTGTTTTTT.

The rearrangement links TRBV18 to TRBJ1-5; TRBD1 matches at 9 bases. Germline CDR1 reads KGHSH; CDR2 reads LQKENI. The CDR3 contains 14 residues. Losses at the gene ends were 4 bases for V and 8 bases for J; bases not matched to a gene: 6. The DNA for the CDR3 is TGTGCCAGCTCACGGGACAGGGACAGGGAGCCCCAGCATTTT. Translating it yields CASSRDRDREPQHF.

In its sample, this clone was seen a few times. The chain joins TRBV19 to TRBJ1-4; D is undetermined. Germline values: CDR1 LNHDA, CDR2 SQIVND (reference sequence). V lost 3 bases and J lost 6, with 5 bases in between. The CDR3 loop spans 12 amino acids. This chain's CDR3 is CASSIADEKLFF. CDR3 sequence (DNA): TGTGCCAGTAGTATCGCAGATGAAAAACTGTTTTTT.

The chain joins TRBV28 to TRBJ1-1; no firm D call. The CDR3 covers 15 residues. Trimming shortened V by 0 bases and J by 1 base, and 9 bases separated the two germline ends. Germline CDR1 and CDR2: MDHEN and SYDVKM. Written as DNA, the CDR3 is TGTGCCAGCAGTTTATGGTGGCAATCGAACACTGAAGCTTTCTTT. As protein: CASSLWWQSNTEAFF. The full variable domain, completed using reference TRBV28 and TRBJ1-1, is DVKVTQSSRYLVKRTGEKVFLECVQDMDHENMFWYRQDPGLGLRLIYFSYDVKMKEKGDIPEGYSVSREKKERFSLILESASTNQTSMYLCASSLWWQSNTEAFFGQGTRLTVV.

The chain carries TRBV10-3 and TRBJ1-5, with 11 bases lining up with TRBD1. CDR3 length: 14 amino acids. Germline CDR1 ENHRY, CDR2 SYGVKD. J lost 6 bases, V lost 10 bases, and 8 bases had no gene match. CDR3 protein: CATGIGQGAQPQHF. The CDR3 nucleotides are TGTGCCACCGGGATAGGACAGGGGGCTCAGCCCCAGCATTTT.

The V and J genes are TRBV25-1 and TRBJ2-5; TRBD2 aligns across 13 bases. The germline CDR1 and CDR2 sequences are MGHDK and SYGVNS. V shed 5 bases and J 4 bases; nucleotides not matched to a gene: 10. The CDR3 contains 17 residues. CDR3 residues: CASSPGLAGAVVETQYF. The DNA of the CDR3 is TGTGCCAGCAGTCCCGGACTAGCGGGAGCCGTGGTAGAGACCCAGTACTTC.

This clone showed up many times. The chain is built from TRBV7-9 and TRBJ2-3, with 7 bases aligning to TRBD2. The CDR3 has 14 amino acids. With V trimmed by 3 bases and J by 4 bases, 4 bases remained unmatched. The germline CDR1 and CDR2 sequences are SEHNR and FQNEAQ (reference sequence). The CDR3 is CASSFWREPDTQYF. CDR3 DNA: TGTGCCAGCAGCTTCTGGCGGGAGCCAGATACGCAGTATTTT.